The 5 T cell receptor beta chains below all came from one sample that was sequenced in a study of cytomegalovirus exposure and HLA in healthy donors. The study ran its PCR with 60 Vbeta and 13 Jbeta primers. The method was immunoSEQ multiplex PCR; TCRdb's version includes in-frame clones alone and lacks a portion of them. The sample has approximately 190,000 clones; more than 65% are singletons. The source material was PBMCs. The receptors stem from a young woman in good health and CMV-seronegative.

The genes are TRBV6-1 and TRBJ1-1; D gene ambiguous. CDR1 and CDR2 from the germline V gene are MNHNS and SASEGT. The CDR3 length is 14 residues. Deletions cut 3 bases from V and 4 bases from J, with 12 bases between. CDR3 sequence reads: CASSENSLSTEAFF. CDR3 nucleotides: TGTGCCAGCAGTGAGAACAGCCTGAGCACTGAAGCTTTCTTT.

The CDR3 sequence: CASLPYFQETQYF. The CDR3 nucleotides are TGTGCCAGCTTACCATACTTCCAAGAGACCCAGTACTTC. The gene calls are TRBV2 and TRBJ2-5; D gene uncertain. Germline V gene sequence: CDR1 SNHLY, CDR2 FYNNEI. The V and J ends lost 8 bases and 1 base respectively, with 11 bases between them. The CDR3 is made up of 13 amino acids.

This clone was counted only a few times. The V and J genes are TRBV7-3 and TRBJ2-1, with no clear D. The CDR3 spans 13 residues. Germline V gives CDR1 SGHTA, CDR2 FQGTGA. V gave up 0 bases and J gave up 5 bases, with 5 bases separating them. The chain's CDR3 is CASSLTPDNEQFF. The CDR3 DNA is TGTGCCAGCAGCTTAACGCCGGACAATGAGCAGTTCTTC.

In its sample, this clone was seen once. The chain links TRBV6-4 to TRBJ2-3; D may be TRBD2 (6 bases). Germline loops: CDR1 MRHNA, CDR2 SNTAGT. V lost 5 bases and J 3 bases, leaving 12 bases between the germline ends. This CDR3 contains 14 residues. The CDR3 bases are TGTGCCAGCAGTACGGAGGGGACGACAGATACGCAGTATTTT. This codes for CASSTEGTTDTQYF.

The chain combines TRBV6-1 with TRBJ1-1, with D perhaps matching TRBD1 (5 bases). This CDR3 comprises 16 residues. The V gene lost 2 bases and the J gene lost 1 base, with 14 bases spanning the gap. Germline V gives CDR1 MNHNS, CDR2 SASEGT. The CDR3 nucleotides read TGTGCCAGCAGTGAATGGGGGGGAATCAGGAACACTGAAGCTTTCTTT. Residues: CASSEWGGIRNTEAFF.